Reported below is one T cell receptor beta chain. Its antigen remains unidentified. The data were obtained in a study of cytomegalovirus exposure and HLA in healthy donors. General study findings and limits: A few chains tied to CMV proved CMV antigen-specific in vitro.

This table comes from immunoSEQ multiplex PCR, and its TCRdb copy is limited to in-frame clones, with some not included. The sample lists under 150,000 clones; roughly 86% were seen once. The clonotype comes from a man aged 18-30 years in good health and CMV-seropositive. Specimen: PBMCs.

The chain's CDR3 is CASSRGTGWDGEQFF. CDR3 sequence (DNA): TGTGCCAGTAGTAGAGGGACAGGGTGGGATGGTGAGCAGTTCTTC. The chain combines TRBV19 with TRBJ2-1; 9 bases fit TRBD1. Germline CDR1 LNHDA, CDR2 SQIVND (reference sequence). Germline trimming cut 4 bases from V and 9 bases from J; bases unmatched to any gene: 10. The CDR3 consists of 15 residues.